These 18 T cell receptor beta chains were all obtained from the same sample, sequenced in a study of blood T cell repertoires in COVID-19 (dated by TCRdb to about 2020). The protocol used for the library was the immunoSEQ multiplex PCR assay. TCRdb holds this immuneACCESS table with in-frame rearrangements only. Some clones are missing; in checked studies, unresolved V genes explain under half, and the rest has no known cause. The sample table contains fewer than 70,000 clones; only one count was recorded for around 84% of them. The top ten constitute roughly a tenth of the sample. The specimen sequenced was peripheral blood. These receptors came from a woman of 80 years or more with acute or convalescent COVID-19.

The chain uses TRBV11-3 and TRBJ2-2; TRBD2 matches 9 bases. With V trimmed by 5 bases and J by 4 bases, 11 bases remained unmatched. This CDR3 region has 17 residues. The V gene's germline CDR1 is SGHNT and CDR2 YENEEA. CDR3: CASSPEGRGGRTGELFF. The CDR3 bases are TGTGCCAGCAGCCCCGAAGGGCGGGGGGGACGCACCGGGGAGCTGTTTTTT.

This sequence joins TRBV6-6 and TRBJ1-5; 8 nucleotides agree with TRBD1. With 6 bases clipped from V and 7 bases from J, the junction kept 8 bases outside the gene matches. CDR1 and CDR2 from the germline V gene are MNHNY and SVGAGI (reference sequence). The CDR3 totals 14 residues. This CDR3 reads CASSYRGTGQPQHF. In DNA, the CDR3 is TGTGCCAGCAGCTACAGGGGGACGGGGCAGCCCCAGCATTTT.

This chain connects TRBV19 to TRBJ2-7; TRBD1 aligns across 10 bases. The trim removed 5 bases at V and 6 bases at J, leaving 7 bases unmatched. Germline V gene data show CDR1 as LNHDA and CDR2 as SQIVND (reference sequence). The CDR3 runs to 14 residues. The CDR3 loop is CASSDRGRFSEQYF. As DNA, the CDR3 is TGTGCCAGTAGTGACAGGGGGCGTTTTTCCGAGCAGTACTTC.

V usage is TRBV5-1 and J usage is TRBJ1-1; no clear D gene. Deletions cut 0 bases from V and 3 bases from J, with 6 bases between. CDR1 and CDR2 from the germline V gene are SGHRS and YFSETQ. This CDR3 is built from 13 residues. CDR3 amino acids: CASSLDVDTEAFF. DNA for the CDR3: TGCGCCAGCAGCTTGGATGTAGACACTGAAGCTTTCTTT.

This chain uses TRBV19 with TRBJ1-1; 9 bases are a match to TRBD1. Unmatched junction bases numbered 8, after V lost 4 bases and J lost 5 bases. The CDR3 is made up of 15 amino acids. From germline, CDR1 is LNHDA and CDR2 SQIVND (reference sequence). The CDR3 nucleotides read TGTGCCAGTAGTAGAGGACAGGGGCGTAATACTGAAGCTTTCTTT. Residues: CASSRGQGRNTEAFF.

The chain links TRBV5-5 to TRBJ2-5, with TRBD1 as a possible D gene (6 bases). The CDR3 consists of 13 residues. CDR1 SGHKS and CDR2 YYEKEE come from the germline V gene (reference sequence). V was shortened by 4 bases and J by 3 bases, with 10 bases between the two germline ends. The CDR3 region is CASSLRTEETQYF. The DNA for the CDR3 is TGTGCCAGCAGCCTGCGGACAGAAGAGACCCAGTACTTC.

The CDR3 here is CASSQDTGQETQYF. The CDR3 bases are TGTGCCAGCAGCCAAGATACGGGGCAAGAGACCCAGTACTTC. This sequence joins TRBV3-1 (or the pseudogene TRBV3-2) and TRBJ2-5; D possibly corresponds to TRBD2 (5 bases). The CDR3 runs to 14 residues. With 0 bases removed from V and 2 bases from J, the gap between germline ends came to 7 bases. The germline V gene has CDR1 LGHDT and CDR2 YNNKEL (reference sequence).

The genes are TRBV19 and TRBJ2-5, with D possibly matching TRBD2 (5 bases). From germline, CDR1 is LNHDA and CDR2 SQIVND (reference sequence). V lost 6 bases to trimming and J lost 1 base, with 9 bases between them. The CDR3 is 13 residues long. The CDR3 region is CASSGLAQETQYF. DNA of the CDR3: TGTGCCAGTAGCGGGCTAGCCCAAGAGACCCAGTACTTC. Full variable domain (rest looked up from reference TRBV19 and TRBJ2-5): DGGITQSPKYLFRKEGQNVTLSCEQNLNHDAMYWYRQDPGQGLRLIYYSQIVNDFQKGDIAEGYSVSREKKESFPLTVTSAQKNPTAFYLCASSGLAQETQYFGPGTRLLVL.

The chain recombines TRBV2 with TRBJ2-5; 7 bases align to TRBD2. The CDR3 has 16 amino acids. Germline-derived CDR1 and CDR2 are SNHLY and FYNNEI. V shed 0 bases, J shed 4 bases, and the junction held 8 bases outside the gene matches. DNA of the CDR3: TGTGCCAGCAGTGAAGCAGGAGCGGGGAGGGGAGAGACCCAGTACTTC. Protein product: CASSEAGAGRGETQYF.

The rearrangement uses TRBV2 and TRBJ2-7; tentative D call: TRBD1 (6 bases). This CDR3 spans 17 amino acids. CDR1 and CDR2 from the germline V gene are SNHLY and FYNNEI. CDR3 sequence: CVQPVSGEGLGPYEQYF. CDR3 sequence (DNA): TGTGTCCAGCCGGTGTCAGGGGAAGGCCTAGGGCCCTACGAGCAGTACTTC.

V and J are TRBV9 and TRBJ1-2; no firm D call. Trimming removed 3 bases from V and 4 bases from J, with 19 bases in between. The CDR3 length is 16 residues. Germline V CDR1 and CDR2: SGDLS, YYNGEE. The CDR3 loop is CASSAEADFSFYGYTF. The CDR3 DNA follows: TGTGCCAGCAGCGCCGAGGCGGACTTTAGTTTCTATGGCTACACCTTC.

This chain joins TRBV24-1 and TRBJ2-3; the match to TRBD2 covers 13 bases. CDR3 length: 18 residues. Trimming removed 2 bases from V and 2 bases from J; junction bases left unmatched: 6. Germline V gene sequence: CDR1 KGHDR, CDR2 SFDVKD. The CDR3 protein is CATSDSTTSGGATDTQYF. Here the CDR3 DNA reads TGTGCCACCAGTGATTCGACCACTAGCGGGGGGGCCACAGATACGCAGTATTTT.

J is TRBJ2-3 and V is TRBV6-4; 9 bases match TRBD1. Germline CDR1 MRHNA, CDR2 SNTAGT. The junction had 3 bases not matched to a gene; V was cut back by 4 bases and J by 1 base. This CDR3 has 15 amino acids. The CDR3, as DNA: TGTGCCAGCAGTGGGACAGGGGCAGGCACAGATACGCAGTATTTT. It is translated as CASSGTGAGTDTQYF.

The chain combines TRBV11-2 with TRBJ1-1; D perhaps matches TRBD1 (6 bases). Germline lookup yields CDR1 SGHAT and CDR2 FQNNGV. The CDR3 spans 13 residues. Trimming left V 4 bases short and J 1 base short, with 7 bases between. This chain's CDR3 is CASSSQGNTEAFF. The CDR3 bases are TGTGCCAGCAGCTCACAGGGGAACACTGAAGCTTTCTTT.

The DNA of the CDR3 is TGTGCCAGTCAGGGGGCCTACGAGCAGTACTTC. Protein: CASQGAYEQYF. V and J are TRBV19 and TRBJ2-7; TRBD1 agrees at 7 bases. Germline CDR1 reads LNHDA; CDR2 reads SQIVND (reference sequence). Trimming took 8 bases from V and 2 from J; bases not matched to a gene: 0. The CDR3 is made up of 11 amino acids.

The chain has TRBV12-3 or TRBV12-4 and TRBJ1-2, with TRBD1 identical over 7 bases. The CDR3 spans 13 residues. Trimming at V came to 4 bases and at J to 8 bases, leaving 7 bases not matched to a gene. In nucleotides, the CDR3 is TGTGCCAGCAGTTCCGACAGGGCGGGGGGCTACACCTTC. Residues: CASSSDRAGGYTF.

The chain uses TRBV15 and TRBJ2-5; 7 nucleotides agree with TRBD1. Germline CDR1 reads LNHNV; CDR2 reads YYDKDF (reference sequence). CDR3 size: 15 residues. Trimming removed 0 bases from V and 1 base from J; junction bases left unmatched: 2. CDR3 in amino acids: CATSRENRGQETQYF. CDR3 sequence (DNA): TGTGCCACCAGCAGAGAGAACAGGGGCCAAGAGACCCAGTACTTC.

CDR3 residues: CASKEGVLNTEAFF. The CDR3 nucleotides read TGTGCCAGCAAGGAGGGAGTTCTGAACACTGAAGCTTTCTTT. The rearrangement joins TRBV6-6 to TRBJ1-1; the D is unclear. Trimming removed 7 bases at V and 0 bases at J, with 12 bases between. The CDR3 is 14 residues long. Per the germline V gene, CDR1 is MNHNY and CDR2 is SVGAGI (reference sequence).